The rows below give T cell receptor beta chains drawn from one sample of a study of type 1 regulatory T cells. These TCRs' antigens remain unknown. MiXCR was run by TCRdb on the reads, yielding one entry per CDR3 protein. The data contain some 5,800 distinct CDR3 sequences, about 30% of them singletons. The sample consisted of cultured T cells, either the whole culture or a sorted T cell fraction (not recorded which). These receptors all stem from a human donor in good health. CDR3s include the opening cysteine and the closing phenylalanine or tryptophan. D genes are given only for firm matches. Rows give clone size only sometimes, using once, few, many, or a class for an expanded clone.

J gene: TRBJ2-7; clone size: medium-sized; V gene: TRBV20-1; D gene: TRBD2; CDR3 protein: CSARPASGTYEQYF; CDR3 DNA: TGCAGTGCTAGGCCCGCTAGCGGGACTTACGAGCAGTACTTC
J gene: TRBJ1-3; clone size: medium-sized; V gene: TRBV20-1; D gene: TRBD1; CDR3 protein: CSARGLRGGNTIYF; CDR3 DNA: TGCAGTGCCAGGGGGCTTCGCGGTGGAAACACCATATATTTT
J gene: TRBJ2-5; clone size: few; V gene: TRBV5-1; D gene: .; CDR3 protein: CASQNGPADFQETQYF; CDR3 DNA: TGCGCCAGCCAGAACGGGCCAGCGGATTTCCAAGAGACCCAGTACTTC
J gene: TRBJ2-2; clone size: .; V gene: TRBV20-1; D gene: TRBD2; CDR3 protein: CSASSGRAAGELFF; CDR3 DNA: TGCAGTGCTTCTAGCGGGAGGGCCGCCGGGGAGCTGTTTTTT
J gene: TRBJ1-5; clone size: medium-sized; V gene: TRBV4-2; D gene: .; CDR3 protein: CASSQDRRGQPQHF; CDR3 DNA: TGTGCCAGCAGCCAAGATCGCAGGGGTCAGCCCCAGCATTTT
J gene: TRBJ2-7; clone size: medium-sized; V gene: TRBV6-1; D gene: .; CDR3 protein: CASSDSWRALYEQYF; CDR3 DNA: TGTGCCAGCAGTGATAGCTGGCGAGCCCTCTACGAGCAGTACTTC
J gene: TRBJ2-4; clone size: few; V gene: TRBV20-1; D gene: TRBD2; CDR3 protein: CSARLAGIAKNIQYF; CDR3 DNA: TGCAGTGCTAGACTAGCGGGGATAGCCAAAAACATTCAGTACTTC
J gene: TRBJ2-3; clone size: medium-sized; V gene: TRBV7-8; D gene: .; CDR3 protein: CASSLLPTGLSTDTQYF; CDR3 DNA: TGTGCCAGCAGCTTACTTCCGACGGGACTTAGCACAGATACGCAGTATTTT
J gene: TRBJ2-5; clone size: .; V gene: TRBV6-1; D gene: .; CDR3 protein: CASTQWTAEETQYF; CDR3 DNA: TGTGCCAGCACCCAGTGGACGGCCGAAGAGACCCAGTACTTC
J gene: TRBJ2-5; clone size: medium-sized; V gene: TRBV12-3/TRBV12-4; D gene: .; CDR3 protein: CASSLAGTETQYF; CDR3 DNA: TGTGCCAGCAGTTTAGCAGGGACGGAGACCCAGTACTTC
J gene: TRBJ2-1; clone size: medium-sized; V gene: TRBV29-1; D gene: TRBD2; CDR3 protein: CSVGPGLAGRNEQFF; CDR3 DNA: TGCAGCGTAGGCCCGGGACTAGCGGGCCGCAATGAGCAGTTCTTC
J gene: TRBJ1-1; clone size: .; V gene: TRBV7-2; D gene: .; CDR3 protein: CASSLVLDTEAFF; CDR3 DNA: TGTGCCAGCAGCTTAGTATTGGACACTGAAGCTTTCTTT
J gene: TRBJ2-7; clone size: medium-sized; V gene: TRBV12-3/TRBV12-4; D gene: TRBD2; CDR3 protein: CASSRSVAGGSYEQYF; CDR3 DNA: TGTGCCAGCAGCCGCTCTGTAGCGGGAGGATCCTACGAGCAGTACTTC
J gene: TRBJ1-6; clone size: .; V gene: TRBV5-1; D gene: .; CDR3 protein: CASSLAGPNSPLHF; CDR3 DNA: TGCGCCAGCAGCTTGGCAGGTCCGAATTCACCCCTCCACTTT
J gene: TRBJ2-4; clone size: medium-sized; V gene: TRBV7-9; D gene: .; CDR3 protein: CASSQTGTDEDF; CDR3 DNA: TGTGCCAGCAGCCAAACCGGGACGGACGAGGACTTC
J gene: TRBJ1-2; clone size: few; V gene: TRBV12-3/TRBV12-4; D gene: .; CDR3 protein: CASSLNRPGYTF; CDR3 DNA: TGTGCCAGCAGTTTGAACAGGCCCGGCTACACCTTC
J gene: TRBJ1-5; clone size: medium-sized; V gene: TRBV4-2; D gene: .; CDR3 protein: CASSQGPDSDQPQHF; CDR3 DNA: TGTGCCAGCAGCCAAGGGCCGGACAGTGATCAGCCCCAGCATTTT
J gene: TRBJ2-2; clone size: .; V gene: TRBV28; D gene: TRBD2; CDR3 protein: CASSRLAGVSIGAGELFF; CDR3 DNA: TGTGCCAGCAGTCGACTAGCGGGAGTTAGTATTGGGGCCGGGGAGCTGTTTTTT
J gene: TRBJ1-2; clone size: many; V gene: TRBV2; D gene: TRBD1; CDR3 protein: CASSTGEIYGYTF; CDR3 DNA: TGTGCCAGCAGTACAGGGGAGATCTATGGCTACACCTTC
J gene: TRBJ2-7; clone size: large; V gene: TRBV12-3/TRBV12-4; D gene: .; CDR3 protein: CASSWGLAYEQYF; CDR3 DNA: TGTGCCAGCAGTTGGGGACTTGCCTACGAGCAGTACTTC
J gene: TRBJ1-1; clone size: .; V gene: TRBV5-1; D gene: TRBD1; CDR3 protein: CASSLTGVDDTEAFF; CDR3 DNA: TGCGCCAGCAGCTTAACAGGGGTTGATGACACTGAAGCTTTCTTT
J gene: TRBJ2-7; clone size: medium-sized; V gene: TRBV18; D gene: .; CDR3 protein: CASSPLRQGGSYEQYF; CDR3 DNA: TGTGCCAGCTCACCACTTCGTCAAGGGGGGTCCTACGAGCAGTACTTC
J gene: TRBJ2-2; clone size: medium-sized; V gene: TRBV7-3; D gene: .; CDR3 protein: CASSLRRVTNTGELFF; CDR3 DNA: TGTGCCAGCAGCTTACGCAGGGTAACGAACACCGGGGAGCTGTTTTTT
J gene: TRBJ2-3; clone size: many; V gene: TRBV27; D gene: .; CDR3 protein: CASSLSKGRRSDTQYF; CDR3 DNA: TGTGCCAGCAGTTTATCGAAGGGCAGGAGGTCAGATACGCAGTATTTT
J gene: TRBJ2-1; clone size: medium-sized; V gene: TRBV5-5; D gene: TRBD2; CDR3 protein: CASSLASGGGGSYNEQFF; CDR3 DNA: TGTGCCAGCAGCTTGGCCTCGGGGGGAGGAGGATCCTACAATGAGCAGTTCTTC
J gene: TRBJ2-5; clone size: medium-sized; V gene: TRBV12-3/TRBV12-4; D gene: .; CDR3 protein: CASSFTPGETQYF; CDR3 DNA: TGTGCCAGCAGTTTTACTCCTGGGGAGACCCAGTACTTC
J gene: TRBJ2-1; clone size: .; V gene: TRBV7-2; D gene: .; CDR3 protein: CASSLRGASYNEQFF; CDR3 DNA: TGTGCCAGCAGCTTAAGAGGGGCTTCCTACAATGAGCAGTTCTTC
J gene: TRBJ2-3; clone size: medium-sized; V gene: TRBV7-9; D gene: .; CDR3 protein: CASSLYSANTAQYF; CDR3 DNA: TGTGCCAGCAGCTTATACTCGGCGAATACGGCGCAGTATTTT
J gene: TRBJ2-5; clone size: medium-sized; V gene: TRBV5-5; D gene: .; CDR3 protein: CASSLGSEKDQYF; CDR3 DNA: TGTGCCAGCAGCTTGGGGTCTGAGAAGGACCAGTACTTC
J gene: TRBJ2-1; clone size: .; V gene: TRBV4-1; D gene: .; CDR3 protein: CASSQGVGINNEQFF; CDR3 DNA: TGCGCCAGCAGCCAGGGTGTAGGTATCAACAATGAGCAGTTCTTC
J gene: TRBJ2-3; clone size: medium-sized; V gene: TRBV25-1; D gene: TRBD2; CDR3 protein: CASSFSGSTDTQYF; CDR3 DNA: TGTGCCAGCAGCTTTAGCGGGAGCACAGATACGCAGTATTTT
J gene: TRBJ1-2; clone size: .; V gene: TRBV7-2; D gene: .; CDR3 protein: CASSLGSQGGGGYTF; CDR3 DNA: TGTGCCAGCAGCTTAGGTAGCCAGGGAGGAGGCGGCTACACCTTC
J gene: TRBJ2-5; clone size: .; V gene: TRBV3-1; D gene: TRBD2; CDR3 protein: CASTRTSGASQETQYF; CDR3 DNA: TGTGCCAGCACCCGGACTAGCGGAGCCTCCCAAGAGACCCAGTACTTC